Below, 23 T cell receptor beta chains from the same sample are listed, as sequenced in a study of T-cell reconstitution after alpha-beta-depleted transplantation in children. This sample's TCRbeta library carried unique molecular identifier barcodes. TCRdb fed the PCR reads into MiXCR, producing one record per CDR3 protein. The data contain 200,000 to 250,000 distinct CDR3 sequences, approximately 8.4% of them seen just once; the ten biggest clones take up approximately 34%. Sequenced here: PBMCs, mostly from graft donor cells, sampled 360 days after TCRalphabeta/CD19-depleted stem cell transplant. The receptors were sampled from a male patient aged 2-10 years who had a stem cell transplant for acute myeloid leukemia, so the T cells may come from the graft donor.

This clonotype was counted only a few times. This chain links TRBV4-3 with TRBJ2-7, with a possible D match to TRBD1 (6 bases). The CDR3 is 18 residues long. Looked up from germline, CDR1 is LGHNA and CDR2 is YSLEER. Between the trimmed V and J ends, which lost 0 bases and 1 base, there was a span of 19 bases. The CDR3 loop reads CASSQDWIDRDISYEQYF. CDR3 sequence (DNA): TGCGCCAGCAGCCAAGATTGGATTGACCGGGACATATCCTACGAGCAGTACTTC.

This clonotype has just a few counts. This chain joins TRBV5-5 and TRBJ2-4; D call uncertain. The CDR3 is made up of 14 amino acids. V was clipped by 4 bases and J by 0 bases, with 8 bases between them. The germline CDR1 and CDR2 sequences are SGHKS and YYEKEE (reference sequence). The CDR3 loop reads CASSLSLAKNIQYF. DNA of the CDR3: TGTGCCAGCAGCCTCAGTTTAGCCAAAAACATTCAGTACTTC.

The sample holds a few counts of this clonotype. This chain connects TRBV15 to TRBJ2-2, with D unresolved. The CDR3 spans 17 residues. CDR1 and CDR2 from the germline V gene are LNHNV and YYDKDF (reference sequence). The V and J ends lost 0 bases and 4 bases respectively, with 15 bases between them. The CDR3: CATSRDHPGSFTGELFF. The CDR3 DNA follows: TGTGCCACCAGCAGAGACCACCCCGGGTCCTTCACCGGGGAGCTGTTTTTT.

The sample holds a few counts of this clonotype. This rearrangement joins TRBV20-1 to TRBJ1-2, with D unclear. CDR1 DFQATT and CDR2 SNEGSKA come from the germline V gene (reference sequence). CDR3 size: 16 residues. V was trimmed by 0 bases and J by 1 base, leaving 15 bases between them. CDR3 sequence (DNA): TGCAGTGCTAGAGATTATAGGGCAGTACTTAACTATGGCTACACCTTC. Protein product: CSARDYRAVLNYGYTF.

Ten or more counts support this clonotype. The J gene is TRBJ2-4, the V gene TRBV29-1; D is perhaps TRBD2 (5 bases). Germline-derived CDR1 and CDR2 are SQVTM and ANQGSEA. Trimming stripped 7 bases from V and 0 bases from J, with 13 bases between. The CDR3 spans 14 residues. The CDR3, as DNA: TGCAGCGCCCGTGGGAGACTAGCCAAAAACATTCAGTACTTC. Amino acid sequence: CSARGRLAKNIQYF.

On this clonotype: Since a much larger clone is just one base distant, this may be a read error. The V and J genes are TRBV5-1 and TRBJ2-5; D might be TRBD1 (6 bases). Per the germline V gene, CDR1 is SGHRS and CDR2 is YFSETQ. The CDR3 consists of 13 residues. Trimming cost V 5 bases and J 3 bases, with 11 bases left between them. The CDR3 nucleotides are TGCGCCAGCAGTCCGGGACATAAAGAGACCCAGTACTTC. It specifies CASSPGHKETQYF.

This clonotype was seen only a few times. The V and J genes are TRBV5-1 and TRBJ1-2; the match to TRBD1 covers 9 bases. Germline assignment: CDR1 SGHRS and CDR2 YFSETQ. The trim removed 3 bases at V and 7 bases at J, leaving 4 bases unmatched. The length of the CDR3 is 13 residues. Here the CDR3 DNA reads TGCGCCAGCAGCTCGGGACAGGGAATTGGCTACACCTTC. This gives the protein CASSSGQGIGYTF.

This clonotype was counted many times. The chain combines TRBV9 with TRBJ2-1; TRBD2 might be the D (6 bases). V lost 4 bases and J lost 7, with 15 bases in between. Germline lookup yields CDR1 SGDLS and CDR2 YYNGEE. The CDR3 has 14 amino acids. The CDR3 DNA reads as TGTGCCAGCAGCCCGTCGGGCGGGGTAAATGAGCAGTTCTTC. Its translation is CASSPSGGVNEQFF.

Many counts were recorded for this clonotype. J is TRBJ2-1 and V is TRBV12-3 or TRBV12-4; 7 bases align to TRBD2. The CDR3 has 14 residues. J gave up 3 bases and V 10 bases, and 9 bases lay outside the gene matches. Written as DNA, the CDR3 is TGTGCCACCAACCGGGCTAGCGGCTACAATGAGCAGTTCTTC. This translates into CATNRASGYNEQFF.

CDR3 in amino acids: CASSYWTGDDYGYTF. CDR3 sequence (DNA): TGTGCCAGCAGTTATTGGACAGGGGATGACTATGGCTACACCTTC. V is TRBV6-5 and J is TRBJ1-2, with TRBD1 identical over 9 bases. The junction had 5 bases not matched to a gene; V was cut back by 3 bases and J by 3 bases. CDR1 and CDR2 (germline): MNHEY, SVGAGI. The CDR3 totals 15 residues.

This clonotype was seen only a few times. This chain joins TRBV18 and TRBJ1-6, with TRBD1 identical over 7 bases. The CDR3 has 15 residues. The V gene end was trimmed by 1 base and the J gene end by 7 bases; junction bases not matched to a gene: 4. CDR1 is KGHSH and CDR2 is LQKENI in the germline V gene. CDR3 nucleotide sequence: TGTGCCAGCTCACCACAAGCAGGGGGGAATTCACCCCTCCACTTT. Its translation: CASSPQAGGNSPLHF.

This sequence joins TRBV12-3 or TRBV12-4 and TRBJ2-1; the D gene is possibly TRBD2 (6 bases). V was cut by 4 bases and J by 4 bases, with 14 bases left in between. CDR3 length: 15 residues. The CDR3 sequence is CASSSRLVEYNEQFF. The CDR3 DNA follows: TGTGCCAGCAGTTCTAGACTAGTAGAATACAATGAGCAGTTCTTC.

This clonotype appeared many times. The chain uses TRBV11-1 and TRBJ2-1; 8 nucleotides agree with TRBD2. CDR3 length equals 15 residues. Trimming removed 3 bases from V and 9 bases from J; junction bases left unmatched: 10. The V gene's germline CDR1 is SGHAT and CDR2 FQDESV (reference sequence). The CDR3 bases are TGTGCCAGCAGCTTGGTGGGGCTAGCGGGCCGTGAGCAGTTCTTC. Translation: CASSLVGLAGREQFF.

This chain links TRBV5-1 with TRBJ1-4; a weak D match, TRBD1 (5 bases). Germline CDR1 and CDR2: SGHRS and YFSETQ. CDR3 length: 15 residues. Trimming pared 5 bases from V and 3 bases from J, leaving 14 bases between. The CDR3 region has the DNA TGCGCCAGCAGGCTCTCGACAGACTCTAATGAAAAACTGTTTTTT. Translated, it gives CASRLSTDSNEKLFF.

The rearrangement links TRBV12-3 or TRBV12-4 to TRBJ1-2; D is ambiguous. There are 13 residues in the CDR3. V dropped 2 bases and J dropped 2 bases, with 6 bases sitting between them. The CDR3 nucleotides are TGTGCCAGCAGTTTAATCTTAAACTATGGCTACACCTTC. Protein sequence: CASSLILNYGYTF.

Details on this clonotype: A much larger clone lies one base from this, so it may be a read error. The chain is built from TRBV7-9 and TRBJ2-1, with no clear D. CDR1 and CDR2 from the germline V gene are SEHNR and FQNEAQ (reference sequence). This CDR3 is 12 amino acids long. The V gene lost 3 bases and the J gene lost 4 bases, with 4 bases spanning the gap. CDR3 nucleotide sequence: TGTGCCAGCAGCTTCAAATACAATGAGCAGTTCTTC. Protein: CASSFKYNEQFF. The full variable domain, in which reference TRBV7-9 and TRBJ2-1 provide the parts outside the CDR3, is DTGVSQNPRHKITKRGQNVTFRCDPISEHNRLYWYRQTLGQGPEFLTYFQNEAQLEKSRLLSDRFSAERPKGSFSTLEIQRTEQGDSAMYLCASSFKYNEQFFGPGTRLTVL.

This clonotype was counted ten times or more. The CDR3 nucleotides are TGTGCCAGCAGTTTCACACACATTCAGTACTTC. Translation: CASSFTHIQYF. The chain combines TRBV12-3 or TRBV12-4 with TRBJ2-4, with D unresolved. This CDR3 has 11 amino acids. The V and J ends lost 3 bases and 8 bases respectively, with 5 bases between them.

This clonotype was found many times. The rearrangement uses TRBV28 and TRBJ2-2; TRBD1 might be the D (5 bases). The CDR3 sequence is 14 residues long. Trimming pared 0 bases from V and 4 bases from J, leaving 6 bases between. CDR1 and CDR2 from the germline V gene are MDHEN and SYDVKM. The CDR3: CASSLWGPTGELFF. The DNA for the CDR3 is TGTGCCAGCAGTTTATGGGGGCCCACCGGGGAGCTGTTTTTT. The full variable domain, completed using reference TRBV28 and TRBJ2-2, is DVKVTQSSRYLVKRTGEKVFLECVQDMDHENMFWYRQDPGLGLRLIYFSYDVKMKEKGDIPEGYSVSREKKERFSLILESASTNQTSMYLCASSLWGPTGELFFGEGSRLTVL.

This clonotype has ten or more counts. This chain links TRBV29-1 with TRBJ2-1, with 7 bases identical to TRBD1. Trimming took 4 bases from V and 0 from J; bases not matched to a gene: 0. In germline, CDR1 is SQVTM, CDR2 ANQGSEA. The CDR3 contains 13 residues. Written as DNA, the CDR3 is TGCAGCGTTGCAGGGGGCTCCTACAATGAGCAGTTCTTC. As protein: CSVAGGSYNEQFF.

This clonotype occurred many times. V is TRBV6-4 and J is TRBJ2-3, with unresolved D. V lost 0 bases to trimming and J lost 4 bases, with 8 bases between them. The CDR3 runs to 14 residues. Germline values: CDR1 MRHNA, CDR2 SNTAGT. The chain's CDR3 is CASSDSGFADTQYF. Here the CDR3 DNA reads TGTGCCAGCAGTGACTCAGGATTCGCAGATACGCAGTATTTT.

This clonotype was recorded at least ten times. The chain joins TRBV12-3 or TRBV12-4 to TRBJ2-2; the D is unclear. This CDR3 region has 13 residues. V was cut by 1 base and J by 7 bases, with 7 bases left in between. CDR3 protein: CASSLEGGGELFF. The CDR3 DNA sequence: TGTGCCAGCAGTTTAGAAGGCGGCGGGGAGCTGTTTTTT.

The chain combines TRBV4-1 with TRBJ1-3; 8 nucleotides agree with TRBD1. This CDR3 is 19 amino acids long. V lost 5 bases, J lost 4 bases, and 19 bases stayed unmatched. The germline V gene has CDR1 MGHRA and CDR2 YSYEKL. The CDR3 region is CASSFYPWEQGAVGNTIYF. The CDR3 DNA reads TGCGCCAGCAGCTTCTACCCCTGGGAGCAGGGGGCCGTCGGAAACACCATATATTTT.

This clonotype was seen ten or more times. The CDR3 is CASSYHGTKGTGELFF. The CDR3, as DNA: TGTGCCAGCAGTTACCATGGGACGAAAGGCACCGGGGAGCTGTTTTTT. The chain recombines TRBV6-5 with TRBJ2-2, with D perhaps TRBD1 or TRBD2 (5 bases each). Trimming pared 2 bases from V and 4 bases from J, leaving 14 bases between. CDR3 length: 16 residues. Germline CDR1 MNHEY, CDR2 SVGAGI.